These T cell receptor beta chains were read from a single sample in a study of cytomegalovirus exposure and HLA in healthy donors. Sequencing was performed with immunoSEQ multiplex PCR; in TCRdb, only in-frame clones are kept and a portion is missing. The sample has hundreds of thousands of clones, about four fifths seen once; the top ten hold roughly 5.5%. The material sequenced was PBMCs. Every receptor here comes from a man aged 35 to 55 in good health and CMV-seropositive. CDR3s include the opening cysteine and the closing phenylalanine or tryptophan. The D gene is left open where the match is weak. Only part of the rows carry a size: once, few, many, or a class if the clone is expanded.

TGTGCGCGGGGGACAGGAGGTTACGAGCAGTACTTC CARGTGGYEQYF TRBJ2-7 NA NA TRBV30
TGTGCCAGCAGCTTAACTTCGGGAGATACGCAGTATTTT CASSLTSGDTQYF TRBJ2-3 NA NA TRBV7-2
TGTGCCAGCAGTGTAACCGGGACAGGGTTTTACGAGCAGTACTTC CASSVTGTGFYEQYF TRBJ2-7 TRBD1 NA TRBV6-1
TGTGCCAGCAGCGCCTGGGAGGGCGACAATGAGCAGTTCTTC CASSAWEGDNEQFF TRBJ2-1 TRBD2 NA TRBV9
TGTGCCAGCAGCCGCGGGACCTCCGGCAGAGATACGCAGTATTTT CASSRGTSGRDTQYF TRBJ2-3 NA NA TRBV7-6
TGTGCCAGCAGCTTGAGCTCTGTGTCTGAAGCTTTCTTT CASSLSSVSEAFF TRBJ1-1 NA NA TRBV7-9
TGCGCCAGCAGCCCGAACAGTAATGAGCAGTTCTTC CASSPNSNEQFF TRBJ2-1 NA NA TRBV4-1
TGTGCCAGCAGCCCGGCTCGGAGAGCGGGAGGGACAGATACGCAGTATTTT CASSPARRAGGTDTQYF TRBJ2-3 TRBD2 few TRBV7-7
TGTGCCAGTACCAGAGGGGGGGGCAATCAGCCCCAGCATTTT CASTRGGGNQPQHF TRBJ1-5 NA NA TRBV19
TGCGCCAGCAGGACAGGAGGCTCTGGGGCCAACGTCCTGACTTTC CASRTGGSGANVLTF TRBJ2-6 NA NA TRBV10-2
TGTGCCAGCAGTTCTCCCGGGACAGGGGGCATAAAGACCCAGTACTTC CASSSPGTGGIKTQYF TRBJ2-5 TRBD1 NA TRBV28
TGTGCCAGCAGCGACAGCCGCTACAATGAGCAGTTCTTC CASSDSRYNEQFF TRBJ2-1 NA NA TRBV5-8
TGTGCCAGCAGTTACGTCCCAGCGGGAGGCGACGGGGAGCTGTTTTTT CASSYVPAGGDGELFF TRBJ2-2 TRBD2 NA TRBV6-5
TGTGCCACCAAGGACGGGAGAGGCCAAGAGACCCAGTACTTC CATKDGRGQETQYF TRBJ2-5 NA NA TRBV19
TGTGCCAGCAGCTTAGCAACACAAGAGCAGTTCTTC CASSLATQEQFF TRBJ2-1 NA NA TRBV7-6
TGTGCCAGTAGTATTTCAAGCGCCAGTTACAATGAGCAGTTCTTC CASSISSASYNEQFF TRBJ2-1 NA NA TRBV19
TGTGCCAGTAGTAGAGGGACTAGCGGGAGGGTAGAGACCCAGTACTTC CASSRGTSGRVETQYF TRBJ2-5 TRBD2 NA TRBV19
TGTGCCAGTACCCGACAGGTGGGGTACACTGAAGCTTTCTTT CASTRQVGYTEAFF TRBJ1-1 NA NA TRBV19
TGTGCCAGCAGCCGGCGGGGCGGGGAGCTGTTTTTT CASSRRGGELFF TRBJ2-2 NA NA TRBV7-9
TGTGCCAGCAGCATTACGGGACATTTGAACACTGAAGCTTTCTTT CASSITGHLNTEAFF TRBJ1-1 NA once TRBV7-8
TGCGCCAGCAGTTTTCAGGGGGAAGAGACCCAGTACTTC CASSFQGEETQYF TRBJ2-5 TRBD1 NA TRBV5-1
TGTGCCAGCAGCTTAGACAGGGGCGATCAGCCCCAGCATTTT CASSLDRGDQPQHF TRBJ1-5 NA NA TRBV11-2